Listed below are T cell receptor beta chains from one sample, sequenced in a study of T cells in Graves' hyperthyroidism and ophthalmopathy. MiXCR, applied by TCRdb to the multiplex PCR reads, yields one record per CDR3 protein. The data contain about 520,000 distinct CDR3 sequences, less than 25% of them singletons. Sequenced input: blood. All receptors derive from a young man with Graves' hyperthyroidism. Both conserved end residues are part of each CDR3. D genes are given only for firm matches. Only part of the rows carry a size: once, few, many, or a class if the clone is expanded.

abundance	d_gene	j_gene	v_gene	CDR3nt	CDR3aa
.	.	TRBJ2-7	TRBV20-1	TGCAGTGCTAGAGAGCCGACAGGCTACGAGCAGTACTTC	CSAREPTGYEQYF
once	.	TRBJ2-7	TRBV6-1	TGTGCCAGCAGACGAGCCGTCGGGGTAACAACCTACGAGCAGTACTTC	CASRRAVGVTTYEQYF
few	TRBD1	TRBJ1-4	TRBV2	TGTGCCAGCAGACCGGGACAGGGGGCAACTAATGAAAAACTGTTTTTT	CASRPGQGATNEKLFF
once	TRBD2	TRBJ2-7	TRBV12-3/TRBV12-4	TGTGCCAGCAGTGGAGCGGGGGGTGGCGAGCAGTACTTC	CASSGAGGGEQYF
.	TRBD2	TRBJ2-7	TRBV20-1	TGCAGTGCTAGAGATCCCCTAGCGGGAGAACGGGCCTACGAGCAGTACTTC	CSARDPLAGERAYEQYF
.	.	TRBJ1-6	TRBV6-5	TGTGCCAGCAGTTACTCGACCCCCAGGAGGGACTCACCCCTCCACTTT	CASSYSTPRRDSPLHF
many	.	TRBJ1-1	TRBV5-1	TGCGCCAGCAGCTTTGGTACGACAGGAGGGGCTGAAGCTTTCTTT	CASSFGTTGGAEAFF
few	TRBD2	TRBJ2-5	TRBV3-1	TGTGCCAGCAGCCGGCGCGGGGGGGCCGGAAGGGAGACCCAGTACTTC	CASSRRGGAGRETQYF
.	TRBD1	TRBJ1-1	TRBV9	TGTGCCAGCAGCGAGGGGACAGCGTCGGGAGCTTTCTTT	CASSEGTASGAFF
many	TRBD1	TRBJ2-7	TRBV12-3/TRBV12-4	TGTGCCAGCAGGCTGACAGGGTCCTACGAGCAGTACTTC	CASRLTGSYEQYF
few	.	TRBJ2-6	TRBV27	TGTGCCAGCAGTGAACGATTGGGGGCAGCTGGGGCCAACGTCCTGACTTTC	CASSERLGAAGANVLTF
.	TRBD1	TRBJ1-5	TRBV28	TGTGCCAGCAGTTACCGGGACAGGCTTTTTCAGCCCCAGCATTTT	CASSYRDRLFQPQHF
many	.	TRBJ1-1	TRBV30	TGTGCCTGGAGTACGCAAGGGACTGAAGCTTTCTTT	CAWSTQGTEAFF
few	TRBD1	TRBJ1-5	TRBV12-3/TRBV12-4	TGTGCCAGCAGTTCCGGGACAGGGGGCTTCCCCAATCAGCCCCAGCATTTT	CASSSGTGGFPNQPQHF
many	.	TRBJ2-5	TRBV15	TGTGCCACCTCTTCAACGGGGGTGCAAGAGACCCAGTACTTC	CATSSTGVQETQYF
.	TRBD2	TRBJ2-5	TRBV2	TGTGCCAGCAGGACCGGGACTAGCGGATCACAAGAGACCCAGTACTTC	CASRTGTSGSQETQYF
few	.	TRBJ1-1	TRBV7-9	TGTGCCAGCAGCCCATGGACGGGGGGACCTGAAGCTTTCTTT	CASSPWTGGPEAFF
few	TRBD2	TRBJ2-2	TRBV2	TGTGCCAGCAGTGAGGGGCGGGAGGACACCGGGGAGCTGTTTTTT	CASSEGREDTGELFF
many	.	TRBJ1-1	TRBV20-1	TGCAGTGCTACGTCGGCCCCGAGGGGTGAAGCTTTCTTT	CSATSAPRGEAFF
many	.	TRBJ1-2	TRBV6-5	TGTGCCAGCAGTTTGGGCAGGGCCACTAACTATGGCTACACCTTC	CASSLGRATNYGYTF
many	TRBD2	TRBJ2-5	TRBV12-3/TRBV12-4	TGTGCCAGCAGTGGGGAGCGGGGGGCCCCAACAGAGACCCAGTACTTC	CASSGERGAPTETQYF
many	.	TRBJ1-2	TRBV12-3/TRBV12-4	TGTGCCAGCAGTCTTCGAGGCAGCCCTAACTATGGCTACACCTTC	CASSLRGSPNYGYTF
.	.	TRBJ2-7	TRBV6-1	TGTGCCAGCATTGTCCTCCCGAGTCTTTATTCCTACGAGCATTACTTC	CASIVLPSLYSYEHYF
many	.	TRBJ1-5	TRBV2	TGTGCCAGCAGATCCTCTGGGGTAAAGGGCAATCAGCCCCAGCATTTT	CASRSSGVKGNQPQHF